This TCR beta chain was captured in a study of blood T cell repertoires in COVID-19. Profiling relied on immunoSEQ multiplex PCR, and the TCRdb table lists in-frame clones only, not all of them. This table holds tens of thousands of clones, around three quarters found once. Germline CDR1 is SGHNT and CDR2 is YYREEE (reference sequence). V was shortened by 4 bases and J by 4 bases, with 15 bases between the two germline ends. This CDR3 region has 15 residues. This rearrangement joins TRBV5-4 to TRBJ1-3, with D tentatively TRBD1 (6 bases). The clonotype originates from a human donor in a cohort sampled during active COVID-19. Sequencing input: peripheral blood. CDR3 sequence: CASSGGSSGGNTIYF. Here the CDR3 DNA reads TGTGCCAGCAGCGGGGGCTCCTCGGGAGGAAACACCATATATTTT. The complete variable domain, with remaining parts taken from reference TRBV5-4 and TRBJ1-3, reads ETGVTQSPTHLIKTRGQQVTLRCSSQSGHNTVSWYQQALGQGPQFIFQYYREEENGRGNFPPRFSGLQFPNYSSELNVNALELDDSALYLCASSGGSSGGNTIYFGEGSWLTVV.